A single sample gave rise to the 30 T cell receptor beta chains below, sequenced in a study of T-cell reconstitution after alpha-beta-depleted transplantation in children. Preparation of the TCRbeta library used unique molecular identifiers. One entry per CDR3 protein results from TCRdb running MiXCR on the PCR reads. This table holds hundreds of thousands of distinct CDR3 sequences, 13% found once. The sample was PBMCs, mostly from graft donor cells, taken 360 days after TCRalphabeta/CD19-depleted stem cell transplant. All receptors come from a male patient aged 10 to 17 who had a stem cell transplant for acute myeloid leukemia, so the T cells may come from the graft donor.

This clonotype was recorded many times. The chain joins TRBV5-1 to TRBJ2-7; the D gene could be TRBD1 or TRBD2 (5 bases each). The V and J ends lost 4 bases and 2 bases respectively, with 16 bases between them. Germline V lookup: CDR1 SGHRS, CDR2 YFSETQ. The CDR3 is 15 residues long. The CDR3: CASSATGTSTYEQYF. The CDR3 region has the DNA TGCGCCAGCAGCGCCACCGGGACGTCCACCTACGAGCAGTACTTC.

The chain has TRBV9 and TRBJ2-2; no clear D gene. Trimming took 3 bases from V and 3 from J, leaving 6 bases between them. CDR1 and CDR2 (germline): SGDLS, YYNGEE. CDR3 length: 13 amino acids. The DNA of the CDR3 is TGTGCCAGCAGCGCCACTTACACCGGGGAGCTGTTTTTT. It yields the protein CASSATYTGELFF.

This clonotype was detected a few times. V and J are TRBV4-3 and TRBJ1-5; no definite D call. The CDR3 is 13 residues long. Germline CDR1 reads LGHNA; CDR2 reads YSLEER. Trimming stripped 0 bases from V and 5 bases from J, with 5 bases between. The CDR3 is CASSQERYQPQHF. The CDR3 nucleotides are TGCGCCAGCAGCCAAGAGAGATATCAGCCCCAGCATTTT.

Worth noting for this clonotype: One end of the junction is discordant with germline, which a read error may explain. The rearrangement joins TRBV12-3 or TRBV12-4 to TRBJ2-3; D uncertain. CDR3 length: 13 residues. The CDR3 sequence: CGSSLRTTDTQYF. The CDR3 DNA follows: TGTGGCAGCAGTTTAAGGACCACAGATACGCAGTATTTT.

The chain employs TRBV9 and TRBJ2-2; maybe TRBD2 (5 bases). Deletions cut 3 bases from V and 5 bases from J, with 8 bases between. Germline V CDR1 and CDR2: SGDLS, YYNGEE. The CDR3 sequence is 13 residues long. The CDR3 reads CASSGTRTGELFF. The CDR3 DNA sequence: TGTGCCAGCAGCGGTACTAGGACCGGGGAGCTGTTTTTT. Full variable domain (outside the CDR3, taken from reference TRBV9 and TRBJ2-2): DSGVTQTPKHLITATGQRVTLRCSPRSGDLSVYWYQQSLDQGLQFLIQYYNGEERAKGNILERFSAQQFPDLHSELNLSSLELGDSALYFCASSGTRTGELFFGEGSRLTVL.

This clonotype showed up just a few times. The V gene is TRBV7-9, the J gene TRBJ2-4; weak D call: TRBD2 (6 bases). The germline V gene has CDR1 SEHNR and CDR2 FQNEAQ (reference sequence). The CDR3 runs to 16 residues. V lost 5 bases and J 0 bases, leaving 14 bases between the germline ends. The CDR3 bases are TGTGCCAGCAGCCACGGGACTTCGGTAGCCAAAAACATTCAGTACTTC. It yields the protein CASSHGTSVAKNIQYF.

This clonotype was seen a handful of times. The chain couples TRBV20-1 to TRBJ2-5; 14 nucleotides line up with TRBD2. Losses at the gene ends were 4 bases for V and 5 bases for J; bases not matched to a gene: 6. Germline CDR1 and CDR2: DFQATT and SNEGSKA (reference sequence). The CDR3 loop spans 15 amino acids. The CDR3 loop reads CSANLGTSGSETQYF. The CDR3 coding sequence is TGCAGTGCTAACCTGGGGACTAGCGGGAGTGAGACCCAGTACTTC.

The V call is TRBV27, the J call TRBJ2-6; D is perhaps TRBD1 (6 bases). The CDR3 totals 17 residues. Looked up from germline, CDR1 is MNHEY and CDR2 is SMNVEV (reference sequence). V lost 1 base and J lost 0, with 10 bases in between. In nucleotides, the CDR3 is TGTGCCAGCAGTTTATTGGGGGCCCTCTCTGGGGCCAACGTCCTGACTTTC. This sequence encodes CASSLLGALSGANVLTF.

The chain employs TRBV30 and TRBJ2-7; TRBD1 matches 8 bases. This CDR3 has 14 residues. Trimming took 2 bases from V and 3 from J; bases not matched to a gene: 6. Per the germline V gene, CDR1 is GTSNPN and CDR2 is SVGIG (reference sequence). In nucleotides, the CDR3 is TGTGCCTGGAGTCCCTGGACAGGGAACTACGAGCAGTACTTC. Protein: CAWSPWTGNYEQYF.

This clonotype was found many times. V gene TRBV28 combines with J gene TRBJ2-3; TRBD2 agrees at 12 bases. The germline gives CDR1 MDHEN, CDR2 SYDVKM. The CDR3 has 17 residues. Unmatched junction bases numbered 7, after V lost 3 bases and J lost 3 bases. CDR3 DNA sequence: TGTGCCAGCAGTTTGACTAGCGGGAGACAGTTGACAGATACGCAGTATTTT. Protein product: CASSLTSGRQLTDTQYF.

This clonotype was picked up a small number of times. The chain couples TRBV28 to TRBJ2-5; 7 nucleotides line up with TRBD1. This CDR3 contains 16 residues. Germline V gene lookup returns CDR1 MDHEN and CDR2 SYDVKM. The V gene end was trimmed by 11 bases and the J gene end by 5 bases; junction bases not matched to a gene: 20. Here the CDR3 DNA reads TGTGCCTCAGAACACATATTGCCAGGGGGAGAGGAGACCCAGTACTTC. Protein: CASEHILPGGEETQYF.

This clonotype appeared a few times. This chain uses TRBV5-1 with TRBJ2-1; D is unresolved. With 0 bases removed from V and 7 bases from J, the gap between germline ends came to 20 bases. Per the germline V gene, CDR1 is SGHRS and CDR2 is YFSETQ. The CDR3 is 17 amino acids. As DNA, the CDR3 is TGCGCCAGCAGCTTGGCCACATTAAACAAAGGGCGAAATGAGCAGTTCTTC. Translation: CASSLATLNKGRNEQFF.

This clonotype was counted ten times or more. This chain uses TRBV12-3 or TRBV12-4 with TRBJ2-7; tentatively, D is TRBD2 (5 bases). The CDR3 runs 15 residues. Trimming cost V 3 bases and J 5 bases, with 17 bases left between them. CDR3 DNA sequence: TGTGCCAGCAGTTTCTCAGCGGTCCTAAAGAACGAGCAGTACTTC. It specifies CASSFSAVLKNEQYF.

The V call is TRBV5-1, the J call TRBJ2-3; 10 bases fit TRBD2. The CDR3 is 19 residues long. CDR1 is SGHRS, CDR2 YFSETQ, per germline. The V segment lost 0 bases and the J segment 6 bases; nucleotides outside the gene matches: 16. In nucleotides, the CDR3 is TGCGCCAGCAGCTTGGACCCCCCCGGACTAGCGGCTAGCGGGGATACGCAGTATTTT. This gives the protein CASSLDPPGLAASGDTQYF.

This clonotype came up many times. The chain combines TRBV27 with TRBJ2-7; 8 bases are shared with TRBD1. Germline V lookup: CDR1 MNHEY, CDR2 SMNVEV (reference sequence). The CDR3 loop spans 15 amino acids. V was clipped by 4 bases and J by 2 bases; unmatched bases: 7. The CDR3 nucleotides are TGTGCCAGCAGTTCTGACAGGGGATTTACCTACGAGCAGTACTTC. Translation gives CASSSDRGFTYEQYF.

The chain links TRBV6-5 to TRBJ2-4, with TRBD2 matching 9 bases. The CDR3 is made up of 17 amino acids. Per germline, CDR1 MNHEY and CDR2 SVGAGI. J lost 0 bases, V lost 4 bases, and 7 bases had no gene match. Here the CDR3 reads CASSSTASGIAKNIQYF. As DNA, the CDR3 is TGTGCCAGCAGTTCCACCGCTAGCGGGATAGCCAAAAACATTCAGTACTTC.

In this sample, this clonotype turned up a few times. The V and J genes are TRBV25-1 and TRBJ2-1; 8 positions match TRBD1. Trimming at V came to 4 bases and at J to 11 bases, leaving 7 bases not matched to a gene. This CDR3 comprises 13 residues. CDR1 and CDR2 (germline): MGHDK, SYGVNS. The CDR3 DNA is TGTGCCAGCAGTGTAAGTAACAGGGGGAAGCAGTTCTTC. Protein product: CASSVSNRGKQFF.

The chain employs TRBV28 and TRBJ2-1; tentative D call: TRBD2 (6 bases). The ends were cut back, 6 bases at V and 0 bases at J, with 18 bases in the middle. The CDR3 is 17 residues long. CDR1 and CDR2 (germline): MDHEN, SYDVKM. The CDR3 DNA is TGTGCCAGCAGAGACCTAGCGCCCAAGAGCTCCTACAATGAGCAGTTCTTC. Translated: CASRDLAPKSSYNEQFF.

The genes are TRBV11-2 and TRBJ2-1, with TRBD2 matching over 9 bases. CDR3 length: 15 amino acids. Germline CDR1 SGHAT, CDR2 FQNNGV. V gave up 5 bases and J gave up 5 bases; unmatched junction bases: 7. This chain's CDR3 is CASSLSGGYDNEQFF. The CDR3 DNA is TGTGCCAGCAGCCTTAGCGGGGGATACGACAATGAGCAGTTCTTC. Full variable domain (remainder filled in from reference TRBV11-2 and TRBJ2-1): EAGVAQSPRYKIIEKRQSVAFWCNPISGHATLYWYQQILGQGPKLLIQFQNNGVVDDSQLPKDRFSAERLKGVDSTLKIQPAKLEDSAVYLCASSLSGGYDNEQFFGPGTRLTVL.

This clonotype was detected ten times or more. The V gene is TRBV6-2 or TRBV6-3, the J gene TRBJ2-5; 9 nucleotides match TRBD2. Trimming took 5 bases from V and 2 from J; bases not matched to a gene: 12. This CDR3 has 17 amino acids. Germline-derived CDR1 and CDR2 are MNHEY and SVGEGT. CDR3 protein: CASSLGVAGVGQETQYF. For the CDR3, the DNA is TGTGCCAGCAGTCTCGGAGTAGCGGGAGTTGGGCAAGAGACCCAGTACTTC.

The V and J genes are TRBV20-1 and TRBJ2-1; TRBD2 agrees at 9 bases. CDR1 is DFQATT and CDR2 is SNEGSKA in the germline V gene (reference sequence). The CDR3 is 15 amino acids. The ends lost 5 bases at V and 8 bases at J; junction bases unmatched: 13. The DNA for the CDR3 is TGCAGTGCTCCGTTTGGGGGCGGGAGGGTCCATGAGCAGTTCTTC. Its translation: CSAPFGGGRVHEQFF.

This clonotype was counted ten times or more. The J gene is TRBJ2-3, the V gene TRBV6-5; 7 bases align to TRBD2. V shed 6 bases, J shed 3 bases, and the junction held 21 bases outside the gene matches. This CDR3 has 19 amino acids. CDR1 is MNHEY and CDR2 is SVGAGI in the germline V gene. The CDR3 loop reads CASSPSWKLLAGETDTQYF. Written as DNA, the CDR3 is TGTGCCAGCAGCCCCTCGTGGAAACTTCTGGCGGGAGAGACAGATACGCAGTATTTT.

The chain is built from TRBV10-3 and TRBJ2-2; 8 bases agree with TRBD2. V lost 7 bases to trimming and J lost 6 bases; unmatched junction nucleotides: 7. CDR3 length: 14 residues. Germline lookup yields CDR1 ENHRY and CDR2 SYGVKD. The CDR3 region has the DNA TGTGCCATCACCCCGGGACTAGGTTCCGGGGAGCTGTTTTTT. This encodes CAITPGLGSGELFF.

The V and J genes are TRBV4-3 and TRBJ2-3; no definite D call. Germline V gives CDR1 LGHNA, CDR2 YSLEER. V lost 3 bases to trimming and J lost 6 bases, with 7 bases between them. The CDR3 runs 12 residues. This chain's CDR3 is CASSQNSDTQYF. The CDR3 nucleotides read TGCGCCAGCAGCCAGAATAGCGATACGCAGTATTTT.

This clonotype was seen only a few times. The chain uses TRBV20-1 and TRBJ1-5; 8 nucleotides align to TRBD1. V was pared by 0 bases and J by 2 bases, with 6 bases of the junction left unmatched. Germline V gives CDR1 DFQATT, CDR2 SNEGSKA (reference sequence). The CDR3 covers 16 residues. The CDR3, as DNA: TGCAGTGCTAGAGATCCTCAGGGGGCTCGCAATCAGCCCCAGCATTTT. Its protein product is CSARDPQGARNQPQHF.

This clonotype was recorded a few times. As the CDR3 is not closed by the conserved phenylalanine or tryptophan, this likely results from a read error. Because the CDR3's place on the DNA is in doubt, the DNA is left out and the CDR3 is given as listed by TCRdb. CDR3 loop: CSAQTEDPTACL. The chain links TRBV20-1 to TRBJ2-1; TRBD2, the D gene given by the table, was not confirmed from the DNA. Germline V gives CDR1 DFQATT, CDR2 SNEGSKA (reference sequence). Ends included, the CDR3 has 12 residues.

The chain combines TRBV10-3 with TRBJ2-7, with D unclear. The CDR3 runs 15 residues. V lost 0 bases to trimming and J lost 4 bases, with 13 bases between them. CDR1 and CDR2 (germline): ENHRY, SYGVKD. CDR3 nucleotides: TGTGCCATCAGTGAGTCTCTACAGATTCCTTACGAGCAGTACTTC. Protein product: CAISESLQIPYEQYF.

The chain is built from TRBV6-1 and TRBJ2-1; 7 bases are shared with TRBD2. The CDR3 has 15 residues. V gave up 5 bases and J gave up 0 bases; unmatched junction bases: 4. In germline, CDR1 is MNHNS, CDR2 SASEGT. In nucleotides, the CDR3 is TGTGCCAGCAGTAGGGAGGGTCCCTCCTACAATGAGCAGTTCTTC. Its translation is CASSREGPSYNEQFF.

This clonotype has ten or more counts. The rearrangement joins TRBV7-3 to TRBJ2-1; the match to TRBD2 covers 9 bases. The CDR3 runs 15 residues. Germline-derived CDR1 and CDR2 are SGHTA and FQGTGA. V was clipped by 6 bases and J by 6 bases; unmatched bases: 9. The CDR3 coding sequence is TGTGCCAGCAGTTCTCCGGGACTAGCTTTCAATGAGCAGTTCTTC. Its protein is CASSSPGLAFNEQFF.

The gene calls are TRBV11-1 and TRBJ2-7, with 10 nucleotides matching TRBD1. Looked up from germline, CDR1 is SGHAT and CDR2 is FQDESV (reference sequence). V shed 4 bases and J 1 base; nucleotides not matched to a gene: 13. The CDR3 extends over 18 amino acids. Written as DNA, the CDR3 is TGTGCCAGCAGCTACCGGGACAGGGGTGCTTGGTGGTCCTACGAGCAGTACTTC. Its protein product is CASSYRDRGAWWSYEQYF. Full variable domain (outside the CDR3, taken from reference TRBV11-1 and TRBJ2-7): EAEVAQSPRYKITEKSQAVAFWCDPISGHATLYWYRQILGQGPELLVQFQDESVVDDSQLPKDRFSAERLKGVDSTLKIQPAELGDSAMYLCASSYRDRGAWWSYEQYFGPGTRLTVT.